Below, 26 T cell receptor beta chains from the same sample are listed, as sequenced in a study of beta chain features in type 1 diabetes. All of the isolated RNA was reverse transcribed, so expressed TCRB transcripts were sequenced. TCRdb keeps only in-frame clones here, not all; method: immunoSEQ multiplex PCR. Of some 250,000 clones in the sample, about 25% are singletons; the top ten hold around 4%. The sequencing input was central memory CD4+ T cells from blood. These receptors were obtained from a man in his thirties or forties in good health.

Turning to this clone: This clone may be a read error of a much larger clone one base away. In DNA form, the CDR3 reads TGCAGCGTCCCAGGGGGGGCCGTAGAGACCCAGTACTTC. It translates to CSVPGGAVETQYF. The V call is TRBV29-1, the J call TRBJ2-5, with D perhaps being TRBD1 or TRBD2 (7 bases each). V was shortened by 6 bases and J by 4 bases, with 15 bases between the two germline ends. In germline, CDR1 is SQVTM, CDR2 ANQGSEA. The CDR3 is 13 residues long.

The chain employs TRBV30 and TRBJ2-2; D gene unclear. This CDR3 region has 12 residues. Germline CDR1 reads GTSNPN; CDR2 reads SVGIG (reference sequence). The V end lost 3 bases, the J end lost 4 bases, and 6 bases lay between the germline ends. CDR3 sequence: CAWRVATGELFF. The DNA of the CDR3 is TGTGCCTGGAGGGTGGCCACCGGGGAGCTGTTTTTT.

The sample holds a few counts of this clone. This chain's CDR3 is CASSPPSRARNEQFF. In nucleotides, the CDR3 is TGTGCCAGCTCACCACCGTCCAGGGCGCGCAATGAGCAGTTCTTC. This chain uses TRBV18 with TRBJ2-1; D is possibly TRBD1 (5 bases). The CDR3 has 15 residues. V lost 0 bases to trimming and J lost 6 bases, with 12 bases between them. From germline, CDR1 is KGHSH and CDR2 LQKENI.

This clone was counted a few times. The chain is built from TRBV9 and TRBJ2-1; 12 nucleotides align to TRBD2. After removal of 4 bases from V and 8 bases from J, the junction contained 7 bases not matched to a gene. The CDR3 is made up of 15 amino acids. Germline lookup yields CDR1 SGDLS and CDR2 YYNGEE. Here the CDR3 DNA reads TGTGCCAGCAGCCCGGGACTAGCGGGTGTTTATGAGCAGTTCTTC. Its protein product is CASSPGLAGVYEQFF.

V and J are TRBV6-5 and TRBJ1-1; the match to TRBD1 covers 8 bases. The trim removed 0 bases at V and 1 base at J, leaving 1 base unmatched. Germline V gene lookup returns CDR1 MNHEY and CDR2 SVGAGI. This CDR3 is built from 15 residues. The CDR3 region has the DNA TGTGCCAGCAGTTACTCCCAGGGGGCGAACACTGAAGCTTTCTTT. Encoded protein: CASSYSQGANTEAFF.

This clone was detected a few times. The chain carries TRBV7-9 and TRBJ1-1; tentatively, D is TRBD1 (6 bases). The V gene's germline CDR1 is SEHNR and CDR2 FQNEAQ (reference sequence). There are 14 residues in the CDR3. V gave up 5 bases and J gave up 4 bases, with 14 bases separating them. CDR3 amino acids: CASSPLGGGTEAFF. The CDR3 DNA follows: TGTGCCAGCAGCCCTCTAGGGGGAGGCACTGAAGCTTTCTTT.

This clone came up a few times. V usage is TRBV30 and J usage is TRBJ2-5; 11 bases are shared with TRBD2. The CDR3 sequence is 15 residues long. Trimming cost V 5 bases and J 2 bases; bases outside gene matches: 7. Germline CDR1 and CDR2: GTSNPN and SVGIG (reference sequence). The CDR3 loop reads CAWAMGLAVQETQYF. CDR3 nucleotide sequence: TGTGCCTGGGCCATGGGACTAGCGGTTCAAGAGACCCAGTACTTC.

This clone was seen only a few times. The V and J genes are TRBV19 and TRBJ2-1; D unresolved. Germline V gene lookup returns CDR1 LNHDA and CDR2 SQIVND (reference sequence). This CDR3 spans 11 amino acids. Trimming took 2 bases from V and 6 from J, leaving 2 bases between them. The CDR3 bases are TGTGCCAGTAGTATACGCAATGAGCAGTTCTTC. This sequence encodes CASSIRNEQFF.

This chain connects TRBV7-2 to TRBJ2-1; D possibly matches TRBD1 or TRBD2 (5 bases each). The CDR3 runs to 13 residues. Germline values: CDR1 SGHTA, CDR2 FQGNSA. The V and J ends lost 8 bases and 4 bases respectively, with 12 bases between them. CDR3 coding DNA: TGTGCCAGCGGCCCGGGGCCATACAATGAGCAGTTCTTC. Its protein is CASGPGPYNEQFF.

In this sample, this clone turned up a few times. The chain couples TRBV10-3 to TRBJ2-3; 8 nucleotides line up with TRBD2. The trim removed 6 bases at V and 0 bases at J, leaving 2 bases unmatched. Germline values: CDR1 ENHRY, CDR2 SYGVKD. The CDR3 extends over 14 amino acids. This CDR3 is CAIRGLGSTDTQYF. For the CDR3, the DNA is TGTGCCATCAGGGGACTAGGCAGCACAGATACGCAGTATTTT.

The gene calls are TRBV10-3 and TRBJ1-1, with D unclear. CDR1 is ENHRY, CDR2 SYGVKD, per germline. The CDR3 has 15 residues. With 4 bases removed from V and 0 bases from J, the gap between germline ends came to 12 bases. The CDR3 sequence is CAISVRGGLNTEAFF. As DNA, the CDR3 is TGTGCCATCAGTGTACGTGGCGGCTTGAACACTGAAGCTTTCTTT.

There are a few counts of this clone. The genes are TRBV14 and TRBJ2-7; 7 bases are a match to TRBD1. V trimming: 3 bases; J trimming: 3 bases; junction bases outside the gene matches: 11. Germline CDR1 reads SGHDN; CDR2 reads FVKESK. CDR3 length: 16 residues. The CDR3 is CASSQGLLRQGYEQYF. For the CDR3, the DNA is TGTGCCAGCAGCCAGGGTCTCCTCAGACAGGGCTACGAGCAGTACTTC.

The chain links TRBV29-1 to TRBJ2-5; a weak D match, TRBD2 (5 bases). Looked up from germline, CDR1 is SQVTM and CDR2 is ANQGSEA. The V end lost 2 bases, the J end lost 5 bases, and 6 bases lay between the germline ends. The CDR3 spans 11 residues. CDR3 residues: CSVEWRETQYF. Here the CDR3 DNA reads TGCAGCGTTGAATGGAGGGAGACCCAGTACTTC. Filled out from reference TRBV29-1 and TRBJ2-5, the complete variable domain reads SAVISQKPSRDICQRGTSLTIQCQVDSQVTMMFWYRQQPGQSLTLIATANQGSEATYESGFVIDKFPISRPNLTFSTLTVSNMSPEDSSIYLCSVEWRETQYFGPGTRLLVL.

This chain links TRBV7-2 with TRBJ1-4; maybe TRBD1 (6 bases). Trimming removed 5 bases at V and 8 bases at J, with 24 bases between. The CDR3 covers 17 residues. Germline V gene data show CDR1 as SGHTA and CDR2 as FQGNSA. The chain's CDR3 is CASSLPRGAGVQEKLFF. CDR3 in DNA: TGTGCCAGCAGCCTCCCGCGAGGGGCAGGGGTTCAAGAAAAACTGTTTTTT.

The chain combines TRBV9 with TRBJ1-2; D unclear. In germline, CDR1 is SGDLS, CDR2 YYNGEE. The CDR3 contains 14 residues. V lost 0 bases and J 4 bases, leaving 10 bases between the germline ends. The CDR3 reads CASSVAALSYGYTF. The CDR3 DNA reads TGTGCCAGCAGCGTAGCAGCCCTCTCCTATGGCTACACCTTC.

CDR3 in DNA: TGTGCCAGCAGCCCTCGGACAGACCGGGGCTACACCTTC. Its translation: CASSPRTDRGYTF. V and J are TRBV7-9 and TRBJ1-2, with a possible D match to TRBD1 (6 bases). Trimming left V 5 bases short and J 8 bases short, with 15 bases between. The CDR3 covers 13 residues. Per germline, CDR1 SEHNR and CDR2 FQNEAQ (reference sequence).

Comments on this clone: This may be a read error: a much more frequent sequence differs by one nucleotide. As DNA, the CDR3 is TGTGCCAGCAGCTTGGCAGAGACCCAGTACTTC. It encodes CASSLAETQYF. The chain combines TRBV5-6 with TRBJ2-5; D remains ambiguous. The CDR3 has 11 residues. The ends were cut back, 0 bases at V and 4 bases at J, with 1 base in the middle. Germline CDR1 SGHDT, CDR2 YYEEEE. The full variable domain, rest sourced from reference TRBV5-6 and TRBJ2-5, is DAGVTQSPTHLIKTRGQQVTLRCSPKSGHDTVSWYQQALGQGPQFIFQYYEEEERQRGNFPDRFSGHQFPNYSSELNVNALLLGDSALYLCASSLAETQYFGPGTRLLVL.

This clone was observed a few times. The chain joins TRBV6-5 to TRBJ1-5; 7 nucleotides agree with TRBD1. Germline V lookup: CDR1 MNHEY, CDR2 SVGAGI. V lost 8 bases to trimming and J lost 7 bases; unmatched junction nucleotides: 11. CDR3 size: 14 residues. CDR3 DNA sequence: TGTGCCAGCGCCAGGGGGATGTCTTGGCAGCCCCAGCATTTT. Translation gives CASARGMSWQPQHF.

V gene TRBV30 combines with J gene TRBJ1-1; D is unclear. The germline V gene has CDR1 GTSNPN and CDR2 SVGIG (reference sequence). The V end lost 1 base, the J end lost 6 bases, and 15 bases lay between the germline ends. The CDR3 sequence is 14 residues long. CDR3 protein: CAWSARTGFAEAFF. The CDR3 region has the DNA TGTGCCTGGAGTGCCCGGACGGGATTCGCTGAAGCTTTCTTT.

There are a few counts of this clone. The rearrangement links TRBV5-6 to TRBJ1-1, with 7 nucleotides matching TRBD1. With 6 bases clipped from V and 8 bases from J, the junction kept 10 bases outside the gene matches. Germline CDR1 reads SGHDT; CDR2 reads YYEEEE. This CDR3 is built from 13 residues. Written as DNA, the CDR3 is TGTGCCAGCAAGGGGGGACAGTGGGCCGAAGCTTTCTTT. It yields the protein CASKGGQWAEAFF.

This clone has more than one count but fewer than ten. Additional DNA sequences in this sample encode the identical CDR3. The chain recombines TRBV30 with TRBJ1-5, with D uncertain. Germline V lookup: CDR1 GTSNPN, CDR2 SVGIG (reference sequence). CDR3 length equals 13 residues. The V gene lost 2 bases and the J gene lost 4 bases, with 9 bases spanning the gap. The DNA for the CDR3 is TGTGCCTGGAGTCCGGACTCAAATCAGCCCCAGCATTTT. It yields the protein CAWSPDSNQPQHF.

This clone has a handful of counts. This chain connects TRBV6-6 to TRBJ2-3; D gene uncertain. This CDR3 has 16 amino acids. The germline V and J ends were trimmed by 2 bases and 0 bases, with 12 bases remaining between them. Germline CDR1 and CDR2: MNHNY and SVGAGI (reference sequence). CDR3 in amino acids: CASSYRAVTSTDTQYF. For the CDR3, the DNA is TGTGCCAGCAGTTACCGAGCAGTTACAAGCACAGATACGCAGTATTTT.

This chain connects TRBV15 to TRBJ2-2, with a possible D match to TRBD2 (7 bases). Trimming cost V 5 bases and J 4 bases, with 17 bases left between them. The length of the CDR3 is 16 residues. Germline V gene lookup returns CDR1 LNHNV and CDR2 YYDKDF (reference sequence). CDR3 amino acids: CATSGGAGGSTGELFF. CDR3 nucleotide sequence: TGTGCCACCAGCGGGGGGGCTGGCGGGAGCACCGGGGAGCTGTTTTTT. Full variable domain (remainder filled in from reference TRBV15 and TRBJ2-2): DAMVIQNPRYQVTQFGKPVTLSCSQTLNHNVMYWYQQKSSQAPKLLFHYYDKDFNNEADTPDNFQSRRPNTSFCFLDIRSPGLGDTAMYLCATSGGAGGSTGELFFGEGSRLTVL.

This sequence joins TRBV7-2 and TRBJ2-7; D is possibly TRBD2 (7 bases). The CDR3 covers 14 residues. V lost 2 bases and J lost 7, with 15 bases in between. Germline CDR1 SGHTA, CDR2 FQGNSA. Written as DNA, the CDR3 is TGTGCCAGCAGCTTACAGCCGGGGGGCGGGGAGCAGTACTTC. This gives the protein CASSLQPGGGEQYF.

The V call is TRBV7-2, the J call TRBJ2-3; TRBD2 matches 7 bases. The CDR3 length is 16 residues. Trimming took 5 bases from V and 4 from J; bases not matched to a gene: 12. Germline loops: CDR1 SGHTA, CDR2 FQGNSA. The CDR3 reads CASSLMGRGSSDTQYF. In nucleotides, the CDR3 is TGTGCCAGCAGCCTAATGGGGCGCGGGAGCTCAGATACGCAGTATTTT.

This clone appeared a few times. The chain links TRBV18 to TRBJ1-1, with D maybe TRBD1 (5 bases). Deletions cut 3 bases from V and 0 bases from J, with 11 bases between. The CDR3 sequence is 15 residues long. The germline CDR1 and CDR2 sequences are KGHSH and LQKENI. CDR3: CASSPGGRVNTEAFF. CDR3 in DNA: TGTGCCAGCTCACCCGGCGGCAGGGTGAACACTGAAGCTTTCTTT.